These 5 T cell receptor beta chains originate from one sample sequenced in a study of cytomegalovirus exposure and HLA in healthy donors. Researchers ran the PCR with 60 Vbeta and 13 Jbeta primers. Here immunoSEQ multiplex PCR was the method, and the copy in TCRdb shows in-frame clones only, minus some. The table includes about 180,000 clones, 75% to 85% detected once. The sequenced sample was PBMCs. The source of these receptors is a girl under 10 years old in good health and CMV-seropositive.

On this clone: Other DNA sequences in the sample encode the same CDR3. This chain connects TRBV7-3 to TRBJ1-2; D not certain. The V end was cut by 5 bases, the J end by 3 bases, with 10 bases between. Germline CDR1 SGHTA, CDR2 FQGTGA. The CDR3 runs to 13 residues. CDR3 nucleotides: TGTGCCAGCAGCCCCGGTGGAGACTATGGCTACACCTTC. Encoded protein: CASSPGGDYGYTF.

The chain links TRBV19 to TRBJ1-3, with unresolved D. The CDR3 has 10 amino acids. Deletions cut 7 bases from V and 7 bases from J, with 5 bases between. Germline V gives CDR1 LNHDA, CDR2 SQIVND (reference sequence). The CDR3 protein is CASKRNTIYF. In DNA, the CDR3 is TGTGCCAGTAAACGGAACACCATATATTTT. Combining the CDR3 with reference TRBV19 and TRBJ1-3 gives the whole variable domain DGGITQSPKYLFRKEGQNVTLSCEQNLNHDAMYWYRQDPGQGLRLIYYSQIVNDFQKGDIAEGYSVSREKKESFPLTVTSAQKNPTAFYLCASKRNTIYFGEGSWLTVV.

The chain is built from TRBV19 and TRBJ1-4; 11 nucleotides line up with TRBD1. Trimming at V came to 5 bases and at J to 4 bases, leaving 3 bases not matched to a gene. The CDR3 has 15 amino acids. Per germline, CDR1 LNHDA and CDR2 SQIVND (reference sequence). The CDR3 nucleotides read TGTGCCAGTAGTCAAGGGACAGGGGGTAATGAAAAACTGTTTTTT. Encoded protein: CASSQGTGGNEKLFF.

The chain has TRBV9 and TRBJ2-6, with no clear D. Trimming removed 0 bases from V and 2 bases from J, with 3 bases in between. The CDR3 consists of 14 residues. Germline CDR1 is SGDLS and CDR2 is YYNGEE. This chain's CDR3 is CASSVAAGANVLTF. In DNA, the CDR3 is TGTGCCAGCAGCGTAGCAGCTGGGGCCAACGTCCTGACTTTC.

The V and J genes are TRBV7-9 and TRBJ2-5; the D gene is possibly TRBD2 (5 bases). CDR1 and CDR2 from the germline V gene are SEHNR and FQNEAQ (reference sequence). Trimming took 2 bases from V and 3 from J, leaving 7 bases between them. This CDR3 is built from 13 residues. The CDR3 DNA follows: TGTGCCAGCAGCTTACCCGGGAAAGAGACCCAGTACTTC. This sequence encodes CASSLPGKETQYF.